Listed here are 22 T cell receptor beta chains from one sample, sequenced in a study of OX40 agonist ivuxolimab in advanced cancers. The data were produced by immunoSEQ multiplex PCR, yet TCRdb's version contains in-frame clones alone and is incomplete. This sample yields 60,000 to 65,000 clones, of which approximately 84% are seen a single time; about 9.1% belongs to the top ten. This specimen was CD4+ or CD8+ T cells sorted from blood, taken in a trial of the OX40 agonist ivuxolimab. These receptors all come from an adult with an advanced solid tumor such as melanoma, head and neck, liver or kidney cancer.

The rearrangement uses TRBV7-2 and TRBJ1-1; TRBD1 agrees at 7 bases. V was clipped by 3 bases and J by 6 bases; unmatched bases: 7. Germline values: CDR1 SGHTA, CDR2 FQGNSA. The CDR3 covers 14 residues. The CDR3 DNA follows: TGTGCCAGCAGCTTCGTTGACAGGGTCCCTGAAGCTTTCTTT. Translated: CASSFVDRVPEAFF.

The rearrangement links TRBV27 to TRBJ2-6, with TRBD2 as a possible D gene (5 bases). Germline-derived CDR1 and CDR2 are MNHEY and SMNVEV (reference sequence). The CDR3 is 14 residues long. V lost 5 bases and J lost 2, with 7 bases in between. The DNA for the CDR3 is TGTGCCAGCAGTCGAGGGACTGGGGCCAACGTCCTGACTTTC. Amino acid sequence: CASSRGTGANVLTF. Supplemented by reference TRBV27 and TRBJ2-6, the full variable domain reads EAQVTQNPRYLITVTGKKLTVTCSQNMNHEYMSWYRQDPGLGLRQIYYSMNVEVTDKGDVPEGYKVSRKEKRNFPLILESPSPNQTSLYFCASSRGTGANVLTFGAGSRLTVL.

The rearrangement links TRBV19 to TRBJ2-5; the D gene is possibly TRBD1 (5 bases). V gave up 8 bases and J gave up 3 bases, with 28 bases separating them. Per germline, CDR1 LNHDA and CDR2 SQIVND (reference sequence). CDR3 length: 18 residues. This CDR3 reads CASARQGSVFSREETQYF. CDR3 bases: TGTGCCAGTGCAAGGCAGGGTTCAGTTTTTTCCCGGGAAGAGACCCAGTACTTC.

The chain recombines TRBV7-2 with TRBJ2-2, with 8 bases identical to TRBD1. Germline CDR1 SGHTA, CDR2 FQGNSA. CDR3 length: 15 amino acids. V shed 5 bases and J 4 bases; nucleotides not matched to a gene: 6. CDR3 in DNA: TGTGCCAGCAGCATAAGCACAGGGGGCACCGGGGAGCTGTTTTTT. Translation gives CASSISTGGTGELFF. Combining the CDR3 with reference TRBV7-2 and TRBJ2-2 gives the whole variable domain GAGVSQSPSNKVTEKGKDVELRCDPISGHTALYWYRQSLGQGLEFLIYFQGNSAPDKSGLPSDRFSAERTGGSVSTLTIQRTQQEDSAVYLCASSISTGGTGELFFGEGSRLTVL.

The V call is TRBV28, the J call TRBJ1-2; TRBD1 is a possible D gene (5 bases). The V and J ends lost 2 bases and 8 bases respectively, with 12 bases between them. Germline V gives CDR1 MDHEN, CDR2 SYDVKM. CDR3 length: 13 amino acids. The CDR3 is CASSLLRGWGYTF. CDR3 bases: TGTGCCAGCAGTTTACTGAGGGGTTGGGGCTACACCTTC.

This clone was found a few times. CDR3 nucleotides: TGTGCCAGCAGTTCCACGGGGCTGAACACCGGGGAGCTGTTTTTT. Its translation: CASSSTGLNTGELFF. This sequence joins TRBV27 and TRBJ2-2; TRBD1 or TRBD2 may be the D gene (5 bases each). The CDR3 is 15 residues long. V lost 4 bases and J lost 1, with 10 bases in between. Germline CDR1 reads MNHEY; CDR2 reads SMNVEV (reference sequence).

The V gene is TRBV11-2, the J gene TRBJ2-3; 8 nucleotides match TRBD1. The V segment lost 5 bases and the J segment 3 bases; nucleotides outside the gene matches: 10. CDR1 and CDR2 (germline): SGHAT, FQNNGV. The CDR3 loop spans 16 amino acids. In DNA form, the CDR3 reads TGTGCCAGCAGCAAAAGGGACAGGTGGGGGACAGATACGCAGTATTTT. Its protein product is CASSKRDRWGTDTQYF.

The chain joins TRBV25-1 to TRBJ1-1, with D maybe TRBD1 (5 bases). Trimming removed 10 bases from V and 1 base from J, with 10 bases in between. This CDR3 region has 12 residues. Germline CDR1 is MGHDK and CDR2 is SYGVNS. CDR3 loop: CATQRGNTEAFF. The CDR3 DNA reads as TGTGCCACACAAAGGGGGAACACTGAAGCTTTCTTT.

This clone came up a few times. The rearrangement uses TRBV30 and TRBJ2-3, with 8 positions matching TRBD2. The CDR3 loop spans 16 amino acids. V trimming: 0 bases; J trimming: 2 bases; junction bases outside the gene matches: 7. Germline V CDR1 and CDR2: GTSNPN, SVGIG (reference sequence). Written as DNA, the CDR3 is TGTGCCTGGAGTGTAGAAAGGACTAGCATCACAGATACGCAGTATTTT. Protein product: CAWSVERTSITDTQYF.

This clone appeared many times. This chain links TRBV5-4 with TRBJ1-2, with D tentatively TRBD1 (5 bases). The CDR3 is 14 residues long. The germline V gene has CDR1 SGHNT and CDR2 YYREEE (reference sequence). V was cut by 1 base and J by 7 bases, with 14 bases left in between. This CDR3 reads CASSLTGGIVGYTF. In nucleotides, the CDR3 is TGTGCCAGCAGCTTGACAGGCGGGATCGTTGGCTACACCTTC.

The chain couples TRBV25-1 to TRBJ1-5, with TRBD1 as a possible D gene (5 bases). Between the trimmed V and J ends, which lost 6 bases and 4 bases, there was a span of 10 bases. Germline-derived CDR1 and CDR2 are MGHDK and SYGVNS. This CDR3 is built from 13 residues. CDR3 amino acids: CASSEGRNQPQHF. CDR3 bases: TGTGCCAGCAGCGAGGGGAGAAATCAGCCCCAGCATTTT.

This rearrangement joins TRBV7-9 to TRBJ2-5, with 7 bases aligning to TRBD2. Germline V gene lookup returns CDR1 SEHNR and CDR2 FQNEAQ (reference sequence). The length of the CDR3 is 16 residues. Losses at the gene ends were 1 base for V and 5 bases for J; bases not matched to a gene: 10. This CDR3 is CASSLGGSSGMETQYF. The DNA for the CDR3 is TGTGCCAGCAGCTTAGGAGGGTCGAGCGGGATGGAGACCCAGTACTTC. Full variable domain (rest looked up from reference TRBV7-9 and TRBJ2-5): DTGVSQNPRHKITKRGQNVTFRCDPISEHNRLYWYRQTLGQGPEFLTYFQNEAQLEKSRLLSDRFSAERPKGSFSTLEIQRTEQGDSAMYLCASSLGGSSGMETQYFGPGTRLLVL.

This clone was observed a handful of times. The same CDR3 can be traced to other DNA sequences in this sample. The chain links TRBV4-3 to TRBJ2-7; 7 nucleotides agree with TRBD1. The CDR3 spans 15 residues. With V trimmed by 0 bases and J by 1 base, 3 bases remained unmatched. Germline V CDR1 and CDR2: LGHNA, YSLEER. This chain's CDR3 is CASSQDRGLSYEQYF. The DNA of the CDR3 is TGCGCCAGCAGCCAAGACAGGGGGTTATCCTACGAGCAGTACTTC.

The genes are TRBV9 and TRBJ2-5; D uncertain. CDR3 length: 15 residues. The germline CDR1 and CDR2 sequences are SGDLS and YYNGEE. With 6 bases removed from V and 5 bases from J, the gap between germline ends came to 20 bases. This CDR3 is CASTPGYSSGETQYF. The CDR3 nucleotides read TGTGCCAGCACCCCAGGCTACAGTTCCGGCGAGACCCAGTACTTC.

This chain joins TRBV5-1 and TRBJ1-5; D gene ambiguous. The V end lost 0 bases, the J end lost 7 bases, and 11 bases lay between the germline ends. The CDR3 consists of 14 residues. Germline V CDR1 and CDR2: SGHRS, YFSETQ. CDR3 sequence (DNA): TGCGCCAGCAGCTTGGGCGCCGAAGAGCAGCCCCAGCATTTT. Translation gives CASSLGAEEQPQHF.

V gene TRBV11-2 combines with J gene TRBJ2-5; D may match TRBD1 or TRBD2 (5 bases each). The DNA matches TRBJ2-7 better at its end, which makes the J call doubtful. CDR3 length equals 15 residues. The germline V gene encodes CDR1 SGHAT and CDR2 FQNNGV. The CDR3 loop reads CASSTPGTGTYEQYF. The CDR3, as DNA: TGTGCCAGCAGCACGCCCGGGACGGGGACCTACGAGCAGTACTTC.

This clone was detected once. At one end, the junction sequence differs from germline, possibly due to a read error. This chain links TRBV2 with TRBJ1-5; unclear D gene. Germline V CDR1 and CDR2: SNHLY, FYNNEI. The CDR3 is 13 residues long. CDR3 region: CASRDGGDQPQHF. CDR3 bases: TGTGCCAGCCGTGATGGTGGGGATCAGCCCCAGCATTTT.

The chain employs TRBV2 and TRBJ1-1; the D is unclear. Trimming pared 4 bases from V and 5 bases from J, leaving 11 bases between. This CDR3 is built from 13 residues. Germline CDR1 reads SNHLY; CDR2 reads FYNNEI. CDR3 sequence (DNA): TGTGCCAGCAGTGGCGGCGCCGGGACTGAAGCTTTCTTT. Residues: CASSGGAGTEAFF.

J is TRBJ1-4 and V is TRBV11-2, with D maybe TRBD1 (5 bases). The CDR3 loop spans 15 amino acids. Germline V gene sequence: CDR1 SGHAT, CDR2 FQNNGV. V lost 1 base to trimming and J lost 3 bases, with 9 bases between them. The DNA of the CDR3 is TGTGCCAGCAGCTTAGGGGGGTTGTCTAATGAAAAACTGTTTTTT. Translation gives CASSLGGLSNEKLFF.

The chain recombines TRBV29-1 with TRBJ2-7, with D perhaps matching TRBD2 (5 bases). Germline V CDR1 and CDR2: SQVTM, ANQGSEA. The ends were cut back, 4 bases at V and 2 bases at J, with 18 bases in the middle. The length of the CDR3 is 15 residues. Here the CDR3 DNA reads TGCAGCGTTGCCCCCTCGGGAACAGTTCCCTACGAGCAGTACTTC. Amino acids: CSVAPSGTVPYEQYF.

The gene calls are TRBV7-3 and TRBJ1-1, with D perhaps TRBD1 (5 bases). Per the germline V gene, CDR1 is SGHTA and CDR2 is FQGTGA. Trimming cost V 5 bases and J 11 bases, with 15 bases left between them. The CDR3 consists of 12 residues. The CDR3 bases are TGTGCCAGCAGCCCCCCCGGGGGGAGGGCTTTCTTT. Its translation: CASSPPGGRAFF.

CDR3 loop: CASSRDRGNQPQHF. The DNA for the CDR3 is TGTGCCAGCAGCCGGGACAGGGGAAATCAGCCCCAGCATTTT. This rearrangement joins TRBV6-5 to TRBJ1-5, with 10 bases lining up with TRBD1. Germline assignment: CDR1 MNHEY and CDR2 SVGAGI. The CDR3 contains 14 residues. V lost 6 bases and J lost 4; bases outside the gene matches: 3.